This TCR beta chain was captured in a study of graft-versus-host responses after intestinal transplantation. Study at large: Once they had received anti-thymocyte globulin induction, all recipients took tacrolimus and steroids for about three years.

The length of the CDR3 is 14 residues. V was pared by 0 bases and J by 1 base, with 6 bases between. Germline V CDR1 and CDR2: SGHVS, FNYEAQ. Worth noting for this clone: What it binds is not known.

Findings of the study overall: The study associated peak circulating GvH clone levels with early post-transplant HvG declines. Patients with graft-donor T cell macrochimerism had high graft-versus-host to host-versus-graft clonal ratios in allografts. GvH clones occurred in recipient marrow; some first appeared in ileum or blood.

TCRdb's table, derived via immunoSEQ multiplex PCR, lists solely in-frame clones and lacks some. Of about 50,000 clones listed, 80% to 95% are singletons. The receptor was derived from a human donor who was the organ donor for an intestinal transplant. This sample comprised unstimulated CD4+ T cells sorted from spleen or lymph node cells, obtained before transplant. The V call is TRBV7-6, the J call TRBJ2-5, with a tentative D call TRBD2 (5 bases). DNA for the CDR3: TGTGCCAGCAGCTTAGCCGGACTCCAAGAGACCCAGTACTTC. Amino acids: CASSLAGLQETQYF.